The clone carrying this TCR beta chain showed up just a few times. Its target is not known. The data derive from a study of CD8+ T cells in alopecia areata. Study-wide findings and caveats: Scalp sample data also include resident alphabeta T cells from normal skin.

RNA was isolated and reverse transcribed to cDNA, the sequencing template. Profiled with immunoSEQ multiplex PCR; TCRdb holds only in-frame clones, not every one. The table lists 120,000 or so clones, 45% to 50% of them singletons. With 0 bases removed from V and 5 bases from J, the gap between germline ends came to 16 bases. Germline V gene sequence: CDR1 LGHNA, CDR2 YNFKEQ. The CDR3 runs to 16 residues. This clonotype was obtained from a human donor with alopecia areata. Sequencing used NKG2D-low CD8+ T cells sorted from blood. The chain carries TRBV4-2 and TRBJ1-1, with D possibly TRBD1 on 6 matching bases. CDR3 bases: TGTGCCAGCAGCCAAGATCCGGGGGGCGCGGAGACTGAAGCTTTCTTT. It specifies CASSQDPGGAETEAFF.